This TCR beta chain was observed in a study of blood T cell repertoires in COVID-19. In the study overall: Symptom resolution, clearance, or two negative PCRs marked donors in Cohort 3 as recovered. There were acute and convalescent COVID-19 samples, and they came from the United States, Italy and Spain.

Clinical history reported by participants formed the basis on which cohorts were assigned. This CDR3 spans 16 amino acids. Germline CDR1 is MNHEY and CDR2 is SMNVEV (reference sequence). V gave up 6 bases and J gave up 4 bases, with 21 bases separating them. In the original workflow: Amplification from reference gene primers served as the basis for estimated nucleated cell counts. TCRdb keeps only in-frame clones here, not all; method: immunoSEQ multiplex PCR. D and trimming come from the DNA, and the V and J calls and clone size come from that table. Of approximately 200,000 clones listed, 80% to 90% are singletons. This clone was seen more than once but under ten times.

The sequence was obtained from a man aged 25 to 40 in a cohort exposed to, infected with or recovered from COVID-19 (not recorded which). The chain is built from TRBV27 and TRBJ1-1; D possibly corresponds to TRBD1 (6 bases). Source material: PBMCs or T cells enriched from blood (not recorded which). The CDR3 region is CASSYSPTGLGTEAFF. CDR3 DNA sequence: TGTGCCAGCAGCTACAGCCCGACAGGCCTGGGCACTGAAGCTTTCTTT.